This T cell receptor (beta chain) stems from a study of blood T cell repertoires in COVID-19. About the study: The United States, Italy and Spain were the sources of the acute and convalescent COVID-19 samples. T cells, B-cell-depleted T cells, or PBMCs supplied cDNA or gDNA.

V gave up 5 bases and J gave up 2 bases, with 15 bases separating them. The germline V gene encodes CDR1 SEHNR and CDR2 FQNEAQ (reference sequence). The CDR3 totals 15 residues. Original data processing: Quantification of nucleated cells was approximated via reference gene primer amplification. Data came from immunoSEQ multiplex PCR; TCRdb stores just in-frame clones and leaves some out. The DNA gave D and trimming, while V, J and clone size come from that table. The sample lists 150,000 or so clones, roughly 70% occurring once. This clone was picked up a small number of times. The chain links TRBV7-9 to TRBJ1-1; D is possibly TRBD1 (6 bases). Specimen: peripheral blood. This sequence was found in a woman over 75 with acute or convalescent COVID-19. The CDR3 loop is CASSLSGQFNTEAFF. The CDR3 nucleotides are TGTGCCAGCAGCCTCTCCGGACAGTTCAACACTGAAGCTTTCTTT. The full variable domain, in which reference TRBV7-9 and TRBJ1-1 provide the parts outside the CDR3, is DTGVSQNPRHKITKRGQNVTFRCDPISEHNRLYWYRQTLGQGPEFLTYFQNEAQLEKSRLLSDRFSAERPKGSFSTLEIQRTEQGDSAMYLCASSLSGQFNTEAFFGQGTRLTVV.